The 24 T cell receptor beta chains given below trace back to one sample, sequenced in a study of blood T cell repertoires in COVID-19. Clones were read by immunoSEQ multiplex PCR, and TCRdb kept only the in-frame ones, dropping some. Altogether some 120,000 clones are present, around 81% being singletons, with the ten largest covering around 4%. The sequencing input was peripheral blood. Source of these receptors: a woman between 50 and 59 years old with acute or convalescent COVID-19.

This sequence joins TRBV10-1 and TRBJ1-2; no clear D gene. Germline V CDR1 and CDR2: WNHNN, SYGVQD (reference sequence). V was pared by 0 bases and J by 5 bases, with 7 bases between. The CDR3 spans 13 residues. The chain's CDR3 is CASSESFGYGYTF. CDR3 in DNA: TGCGCCAGCAGTGAGTCGTTCGGTTATGGCTACACCTTC.

The gene calls are TRBV4-1 and TRBJ1-5; a weak D match, TRBD1 (5 bases). Germline loops: CDR1 MGHRA, CDR2 YSYEKL. This CDR3 has 18 amino acids. V was pared by 4 bases and J by 1 base, with 20 bases between. The CDR3 DNA follows: TGCGCCAGCAGCCCCAACGCCTTAACAGGTGTCAGCAATCAGCCCCAGCATTTT. It specifies CASSPNALTGVSNQPQHF.

CDR3 loop: CASSRLGGDNEQFF. DNA of the CDR3: TGTGCCAGTAGTAGACTCGGGGGGGACAATGAGCAGTTCTTC. The V call is TRBV19, the J call TRBJ2-1; 8 bases are shared with TRBD2. Germline values: CDR1 LNHDA, CDR2 SQIVND (reference sequence). This CDR3 is built from 14 residues. Unmatched junction bases numbered 4, after V lost 4 bases and J lost 5 bases.

In its sample, this clone was seen once. The V call is TRBV19, the J call TRBJ1-5; a possible D gene is TRBD1 (6 bases). V was pared by 5 bases and J by 7 bases, with 18 bases between. Germline V gene lookup returns CDR1 LNHDA and CDR2 SQIVND (reference sequence). The CDR3 covers 15 residues. The CDR3 nucleotides read TGTGCCAGTAGTGTCGAGACAGGCAACGGCCAGCCCCAGCATTTT. Translating it yields CASSVETGNGQPQHF.

The gene calls are TRBV7-9 and TRBJ1-1, with D perhaps matching TRBD1 (5 bases). Germline V gives CDR1 SEHNR, CDR2 FQNEAQ (reference sequence). CDR3 length: 16 amino acids. V was pared by 5 bases and J by 3 bases, with 19 bases between. CDR3 nucleotides: TGTGCCAGCAGCCTCTTGATCGGAACCAGGGACACTGAAGCTTTCTTT. Its translation is CASSLLIGTRDTEAFF.

This chain links TRBV19 with TRBJ2-3; tentatively, D is TRBD1 (5 bases). Germline V lookup: CDR1 LNHDA, CDR2 SQIVND (reference sequence). This CDR3 has 14 residues. V dropped 1 base and J dropped 10 bases, with 15 bases sitting between them. In DNA form, the CDR3 reads TGTGCCAGTAGTATAGCGGACATCGGGTACCCGCAGTATTTT. This codes for CASSIADIGYPQYF.

The chain combines TRBV4-2 with TRBJ1-2; tentative D call: TRBD1 (6 bases). This CDR3 contains 15 residues. The V and J ends lost 2 bases and 6 bases respectively, with 16 bases between them. Germline V gene data show CDR1 as LGHNA and CDR2 as YNFKEQ. CDR3 bases: TGTGCCAGCAGCCAAATTCGCAGGGGCTGGAATGGCTACACCTTC. Protein product: CASSQIRRGWNGYTF.

This clone was counted only a few times. The chain uses TRBV5-1 and TRBJ1-2; 8 nucleotides match TRBD1. The junction had 0 bases not matched to a gene; V was cut back by 0 bases and J by 2 bases. Per the germline V gene, CDR1 is SGHRS and CDR2 is YFSETQ. The CDR3 is made up of 14 amino acids. Here the CDR3 DNA reads TGCGCCAGCAGCTTGGGACAGGGGAACTATGGCTACACCTTC. It is translated as CASSLGQGNYGYTF.

There are a few counts of this clone. This chain uses TRBV7-9 with TRBJ2-2; weak D call: TRBD2 (5 bases). The CDR3 has 14 amino acids. CDR1 and CDR2 from the germline V gene are SEHNR and FQNEAQ (reference sequence). Trimming shortened V by 7 bases and J by 1 base, and 10 bases separated the two germline ends. CDR3 nucleotides: TGTGCCAGCAAAAGCGGCTGGAACACCGGGGAGCTGTTTTTT. Translated: CASKSGWNTGELFF.

The J gene is TRBJ2-1, the V gene TRBV5-1; 9 bases match TRBD1. Looked up from germline, CDR1 is SGHRS and CDR2 is YFSETQ. With 0 bases clipped from V and 6 bases from J, the junction kept 1 base outside the gene matches. This CDR3 is 14 amino acids long. The CDR3 sequence is CASSLGDRVNEQFF. The CDR3 region has the DNA TGCGCCAGCAGCTTGGGGGACAGGGTCAATGAGCAGTTCTTC.

The chain uses TRBV3-1 (or the pseudogene TRBV3-2) and TRBJ1-6; D is unclear. In germline, CDR1 is LGHDT, CDR2 YNNKEL (reference sequence). V lost 1 base and J lost 8, with 12 bases in between. The CDR3 contains 15 residues. CDR3 nucleotides: TGTGCCAGCAGCCAAGGTACTAGGGTAGATTCACCCCTCCACTTT. As protein: CASSQGTRVDSPLHF.

The chain has TRBV3-1 (or the pseudogene TRBV3-2) and TRBJ1-1, with 9 bases identical to TRBD1. The junction had 11 bases not matched to a gene; V was cut back by 4 bases and J by 11 bases. The V gene's germline CDR1 is LGHDT and CDR2 YNNKEL (reference sequence). The CDR3 has 14 residues. In DNA, the CDR3 is TGTGCCAGCAGCCTCCAAACAGGGGGCCTCGGTGCTTTCTTT. It specifies CASSLQTGGLGAFF.

The chain links TRBV2 to TRBJ2-7; perhaps TRBD2 as D (6 bases). CDR1 and CDR2 from the germline V gene are SNHLY and FYNNEI. V shed 0 bases and J shed 6 bases, with 12 bases lying between them. The CDR3 extends over 14 amino acids. The CDR3 DNA sequence: TGTGCCAGCAGTGAAGCCGGCGGGGTCTTCGAGCAGTACTTC. As protein: CASSEAGGVFEQYF.

The chain joins TRBV12-5 to TRBJ2-1; D gene ambiguous. The CDR3 has 16 residues. Trimming cost V 3 bases and J 0 bases, with 12 bases left between them. From germline, CDR1 is LGHNT and CDR2 FRNRAP. CDR3: CASGLAMSGSYNEQFF. DNA for the CDR3: TGTGCTAGTGGTTTAGCCATGTCTGGCTCCTACAATGAGCAGTTCTTC.

V is TRBV6-5 and J is TRBJ1-6; no firm D call. V lost 6 bases and J 6 bases, leaving 12 bases between the germline ends. CDR1 and CDR2 from the germline V gene are MNHEY and SVGAGI. This CDR3 is 14 amino acids long. The CDR3 nucleotides are TGTGCCAGCAGCGACGGGAGAGCTAATTCACCCCTCCACTTT. Its protein product is CASSDGRANSPLHF.

The rearrangement joins TRBV6-1 to TRBJ2-1; 9 nucleotides line up with TRBD2. V gave up 2 bases and J gave up 7 bases; unmatched junction bases: 12. The CDR3 has 17 amino acids. From germline, CDR1 is MNHNS and CDR2 SASEGT. CDR3 DNA: TGTGCCAGCAGTGAATACCGTGGGGCTAGCGGGAAGAATGAGCAGTTCTTC. It encodes CASSEYRGASGKNEQFF.

The genes are TRBV6-5 and TRBJ1-6; TRBD1 aligns across 7 bases. J lost 7 bases, V lost 8 bases, and 8 bases had no gene match. The CDR3 has 14 residues. CDR1 MNHEY and CDR2 SVGAGI come from the germline V gene. The CDR3 protein is CASETGTDNSPLHF. The DNA for the CDR3 is TGTGCCAGCGAGACCGGGACAGACAATTCACCCCTCCACTTT.

This clone came up once. The chain couples TRBV11-2 to TRBJ1-1; tentatively, D is TRBD1 (5 bases). The V gene's germline CDR1 is SGHAT and CDR2 FQNNGV. The CDR3 is 15 residues long. The ends were cut back, 8 bases at V and 0 bases at J, with 16 bases in the middle. CDR3 amino acids: CASGRNGQMNTEAFF. As DNA, the CDR3 is TGTGCCAGCGGGCGGAACGGACAAATGAACACTGAAGCTTTCTTT.

The chain combines TRBV6-5 with TRBJ1-3; 7 positions agree with TRBD1. CDR3 length equals 14 residues. Losses at the gene ends were 5 bases for V and 5 bases for J; bases not matched to a gene: 6. Germline CDR1 MNHEY, CDR2 SVGAGI. CDR3 sequence: CASSRRDSRNTIYF. CDR3 DNA: TGTGCCAGCAGTCGTCGGGACAGCAGAAACACCATATATTTT.

For the CDR3, the DNA is TGTGCCAGCGGATTTGGTGGGGGGGCCAGCACCGGGGAGCTGTTTTTT. The encoded protein is CASGFGGGASTGELFF. The J gene is TRBJ2-2, the V gene TRBV6-9, with a possible D match to TRBD2 (7 bases). V lost 8 bases and J 4 bases, leaving 20 bases between the germline ends. The CDR3 loop spans 16 amino acids. Germline CDR1 reads MNHGY; CDR2 reads SVAAGI.

This clone has only one observation. This chain links TRBV4-1 with TRBJ2-5; 7 nucleotides align to TRBD2. This CDR3 is 17 amino acids long. From germline, CDR1 is MGHRA and CDR2 YSYEKL. The trim removed 0 bases at V and 7 bases at J, leaving 14 bases unmatched. CDR3 amino acids: CASSQDPTSHRLGTQYF. CDR3 in DNA: TGCGCCAGCAGCCAAGACCCGACTAGCCATCGGTTGGGGACCCAGTACTTC.

The chain combines TRBV12-3 or TRBV12-4 with TRBJ1-1; TRBD1 is a possible D gene (6 bases). Trimming removed 6 bases at V and 5 bases at J, with 13 bases between. The CDR3 is 13 amino acids. The CDR3 region is CASRYTGKTEAFF. Here the CDR3 DNA reads TGTGCCAGCAGATATACAGGGAAGACTGAAGCTTTCTTT.

The chain couples TRBV18 to TRBJ2-5; D is possibly TRBD1 (5 bases). There are 12 residues in the CDR3. V dropped 8 bases and J dropped 5 bases, with 12 bases sitting between them. Germline lookup yields CDR1 KGHSH and CDR2 LQKENI. The CDR3 DNA reads TGTGCCAGCCAGGCAGGGATGGAGACCCAGTACTTC. This encodes CASQAGMETQYF. Full variable domain (outside the CDR3, taken from reference TRBV18 and TRBJ2-5): NAGVMQNPRHLVRRRGQEARLRCSPMKGHSHVYWYRQLPEEGLKFMVYLQKENIIDESGMPKERFSAEFPKEGPSILRIQQVVRGDSAAYFCASQAGMETQYFGPGTRLLVL.

The V and J genes are TRBV2 and TRBJ2-2; tentatively, D is TRBD2 (6 bases). V gave up 10 bases and J gave up 2 bases, with 17 bases separating them. The germline V gene encodes CDR1 SNHLY and CDR2 FYNNEI. This CDR3 has 15 residues. CDR3 DNA: TGTGCCACCGGGGAGGTAGCGGTAAACACCGGGGAGCTGTTTTTT. It encodes CATGEVAVNTGELFF.